The sequence of this T cell receptor beta chain was determined in a study of shared clonotypes between healthy human individuals. Generated by immunoSEQ multiplex PCR, the TCRdb table keeps only in-frame clones and is missing some. Among over 2 million clones listed, around 92% were seen once. V shed 2 bases and J shed 3 bases, with 10 bases lying between them. Germline lookup yields CDR1 MDHEN and CDR2 SYDVKM. The CDR3 covers 14 residues. Both subsets, CD45RA+ naive and CD45RA-negative memory, were split from the CD4+ cells. The TCR sequence derives from a man aged 18-30 years in good health. Some clones in this sample may be carry-over from other donors' samples. This chain links TRBV28 with TRBJ1-1; D is ambiguous. The sequencing sample was made of naive CD4+ T cells from PBMCs. Subset described: CD45RA+ positively selected. The CDR3 loop reads CASSLIGRYTEAFF. The CDR3, as DNA: TGTGCCAGCAGTTTAATAGGTCGGTACACTGAAGCTTTCTTT.